A single TCR beta chain is shown here with its context. The antigen remains undetermined. The J segment lost 6 bases and the V segment lost 3 bases, leaving 9 bases of the junction unmatched. The germline CDR1 and CDR2 sequences are SGDLS and YYNGEE. This CDR3 is 15 amino acids long. The data stem from a study of cytotoxic CD8 clonotypes in ibrutinib-treated CLL. Overall study findings and caveats: Baseline levels were approached again at progression, after clonality had risen at ibrutinib response.

Sequenced by immunoSEQ multiplex PCR; TCRdb stores in-frame clones only, minus some. The sample yields tens of thousands of clones, about three quarters seen once. This sequence originates from a human donor with chronic lymphocytic leukemia. The sample in question was PBMCs, obtained after 12 months of ibrutinib treatment. The chain is built from TRBV9 and TRBJ2-1, with 7 bases identical to TRBD2. CDR3 nucleotide sequence: TGTGCCAGCAGCGCCAGAGCGGGAAGGGTCAATGAGCAGTTCTTC. Protein: CASSARAGRVNEQFF.